These 8 T cell receptor beta chains originate from one sample sequenced in a study of blood T cell repertoires in COVID-19 (dated by TCRdb to about 2020). Libraries came from the immunoSEQ multiplex PCR assay. TCRdb took over this immuneACCESS table, retaining in-frame rearrangements with V and J assigned. Such tables are incomplete; in checked studies, under half of the missing clones stem from an unresolved V gene, and the remainder is unexplained. Within this sample are approximately 240,000 clones, with 86% of them counted one time only. The ten largest clones take up 3% to 3.5% of the sample. Sequencing was carried out using PBMCs or T cells enriched from blood (not recorded which). The receptors here all came from a woman between 50 and 59 years old in a cohort exposed to, infected with or recovered from COVID-19 (not recorded which).

The rearrangement joins TRBV5-4 to TRBJ1-1; D gene ambiguous. The V gene lost 0 bases and the J gene lost 0 bases, with 9 bases spanning the gap. The CDR3 runs 15 residues. Germline V CDR1 and CDR2: SGHNT, YYREEE (reference sequence). Here the CDR3 reads CASSLGLSVNTEAFF. The CDR3 DNA reads as TGTGCCAGCAGCTTGGGACTATCGGTGAACACTGAAGCTTTCTTT.

The rearrangement joins TRBV10-3 to TRBJ2-1, with 8 bases matching TRBD2. Germline-derived CDR1 and CDR2 are ENHRY and SYGVKD. The V segment lost 7 bases and the J segment 4 bases; nucleotides outside the gene matches: 12. CDR3 size: 16 residues. CDR3: CAITRTSGRGYNEQFF. The CDR3 DNA follows: TGTGCCATCACTCGAACTAGCGGTCGGGGTTACAATGAGCAGTTCTTC.

This chain joins TRBV3-1 (or the pseudogene TRBV3-2) and TRBJ2-7; possible D gene TRBD2, 5 bases. Trimming removed 1 base at V and 3 bases at J, with 7 bases between. Germline loops: CDR1 LGHDT, CDR2 YNNKEL (reference sequence). The CDR3 is 13 residues long. CDR3 coding DNA: TGTGCCAGCAGCCAAGCGGCGGGCTACGAGCAGTACTTC. This codes for CASSQAAGYEQYF.

The gene calls are TRBV6-5 and TRBJ1-3; D gene ambiguous. CDR1 and CDR2 (germline): MNHEY, SVGAGI. Trimming removed 6 bases at V and 4 bases at J, with 10 bases between. This CDR3 has 13 amino acids. The CDR3: CASSSQAGNTIYF. The CDR3 DNA sequence: TGTGCCAGCAGCTCGCAGGCCGGAAACACCATATATTTT.

The genes are TRBV5-4 and TRBJ1-2; D remains ambiguous. Germline V gene lookup returns CDR1 SGHNT and CDR2 YYREEE (reference sequence). There are 13 residues in the CDR3. Between the trimmed V and J ends, which lost 6 bases and 1 base, there was a span of 10 bases. CDR3 sequence: CASTPSGNYGYTF. The CDR3 region has the DNA TGTGCCAGCACCCCCTCCGGTAACTATGGCTACACCTTC. Full variable domain (rest looked up from reference TRBV5-4 and TRBJ1-2): ETGVTQSPTHLIKTRGQQVTLRCSSQSGHNTVSWYQQALGQGPQFIFQYYREEENGRGNFPPRFSGLQFPNYSSELNVNALELDDSALYLCASTPSGNYGYTFGSGTRLTVV.

This chain links TRBV5-1 with TRBJ1-1; TRBD1 matches at 7 bases. The CDR3 extends over 14 amino acids. Germline loops: CDR1 SGHRS, CDR2 YFSETQ. The J segment lost 1 base and the V segment lost 6 bases, leaving 6 bases of the junction unmatched. The CDR3 protein is CASTRQGRNTEAFF. In DNA, the CDR3 is TGCGCCAGCACCCGACAGGGACGGAACACTGAAGCTTTCTTT.

This chain uses TRBV7-9 with TRBJ2-1; 9 bases agree with TRBD2. The junction had 8 bases not matched to a gene; V was cut back by 5 bases and J by 3 bases. The CDR3 contains 16 residues. Germline CDR1 reads SEHNR; CDR2 reads FQNEAQ (reference sequence). The CDR3 DNA reads TGTGCCAGCAGCCCGCGGGGGGGGGCAGGCTACAATGAGCAGTTCTTC. Its protein product is CASSPRGGAGYNEQFF.

The chain links TRBV3-1 (or the pseudogene TRBV3-2) to TRBJ1-2; the D is unclear. Germline CDR1 and CDR2: LGHDT and YNNKEL (reference sequence). The length of the CDR3 is 11 residues. V lost 5 bases to trimming and J lost 3 bases, with 4 bases between them. The CDR3 DNA is TGTGCCAGCAGCTCCGACTATGGCTACACCTTC. Protein product: CASSSDYGYTF.